Listed below are T cell receptor beta chains from one sample, sequenced in a study of tumor-infiltrating lymphocytes in primary liver carcinoma. TCRdb itself ran the multiplex PCR reads through MiXCR, one entry per CDR3 protein. In the table there are tens of thousands of distinct CDR3 sequences, about 80% of which are singletons. Sequenced: liver tumor tissue from sampling region 3. All receptors derive from a man aged 40-55 years with primary liver carcinoma and hepatitis B virus infection. Both conserved end residues are part of each CDR3. A D gene is named only where the DNA matches it firmly. Some rows have no size entry. The others give once, few or many, or a class for an expanded clone.

TRBJ1-2 once TRBV28 TRBD1 CVSSSTGGVGYTF TGTGTCAGCAGCTCCACAGGGGGAGTCGGCTACACCTTC
TRBJ1-2 . TRBV11-2 . CASSPADGNYGYTF TGCGCCAGCAGCCCAGCCGACGGGAACTATGGCTACACCTTC
TRBJ2-7 . TRBV29-1 . CSVESRRRITGVEDEQYF TGCAGCGTTGAGAGTCGCAGGAGAATTACCGGCGTGGAGGACGAGCAGTACTTC
TRBJ1-1 . TRBV5-6 . CASSLYSPLNTEVFF TGTGCCAGCAGCTTGTACAGTCCCTTAAACACTGAAGTTTTCTTT
TRBJ2-5 . TRBV4-1 TRBD2 CAGSPGLAGAQETQYF TGCGCCGGCAGCCCCGGGTTAGCGGGAGCCCAAGAGACCCAATACTTC
TRBJ1-2 . TRBV4-1 . CGSSQEGPAFGYTF TGCGGCAGCAGCCAAGAGGGCCCTGCGTTTGGCTACACCTTC
TRBJ2-7 few TRBV7-2 TRBD1 CASSLQAAGQGYEQYF TGTGCCAGCAGCTTACAGGCGGCGGGACAGGGATACGAGCAGTACTTC
TRBJ2-3 . TRBV11-2 . CANSPYGADTQYF TGTGCCAACAGTCCCTACGGGGCAGATACACAGTATTTT
TRBJ1-6 . TRBV11-2 TRBD1 CASGKGTGDSPLHF TGTGCCAGCGGGAAAGGGACAGGGGATTCACCCCTCCACTTT
TRBJ2-1 . TRBV4-1 TRBD2 CASSQVATSGSLWNEQFF TGCGCCAGCAGCCAAGTAGCGACTAGCGGGAGCCTCTGGAATGAGCAGTTCTTT
TRBJ2-7 . TRBV10-3 . CTISESADARYF TGTACCATCAGTGAGTCGGCGGACGCGCGGTACTTC
TRBJ1-2 . TRBV6-1 . CVSSERVDTGNHRYTF TGTGTCAGCAGTGAAAGGGTGGATACAGGGAATCATCGCTACACCTTC
TRBJ2-2 . TRBV12-3/TRBV12-4 . CANSLARVVKTGELFF TGTGCCAACAGTTTAGCCAGGGTAGTTAAGACCGGGGAGCTGTTTTTT
TRBJ2-5 many TRBV5-1 TRBD2 CASSLGLAGGWQETQYF TGCGCCAGCAGCTTGGGACTAGCGGGAGGTTGGCAAGAGACCCAGTACTTC
TRBJ2-1 . TRBV2 TRBD2 CAGPSGNEHFF TGTGCCGGCCCTAGCGGGAATGAGCACTTCTTC
TRBJ2-7 once TRBV11-2 . CASSQYSGVGYEHYF TGCGCTAGCAGCCAATATTCGGGAGTGGGCTACGAGCACTACTTC
TRBJ1-2 . TRBV7-8 . CASSWRTWNHHGYTF TGTGCCAGTAGCTGGCGGACATGGAACCACCATGGCTACACCTTC
TRBJ2-3 many TRBV7-9 TRBD2 CASSRDYTDTQYF TGTGCCAGCAGCCGGGACTACACAGATACGCAGTATTTT
TRBJ1-2 . TRBV30 . CAWSTGIPIYGYTF TGTGCCTGGAGTACCGGGATCCCTATCTATGGTTACACCTTC
TRBJ1-1 . TRBV14 . CASSLWAGSDTEAFF TGTGCCAGCAGCCTCTGGGCGGGGTCCGACACTGAAGCTTTCTTT
TRBJ2-7 . TRBV12-3/TRBV12-4 TRBD2 CANSPSGRGHEHYF TGTGCCAACAGCCCTAGCGGGAGGGGCCACGAGCACTACTTC
TRBJ2-7 . TRBV11-2 . CASSLTDTAHEQCF TGTGCCAGCAGCTTAACTGACACTGCCCACGAACAGTGCTTC